The 18 T cell receptor beta chains below all came from one sample that was sequenced in a study of blood T cell repertoires in COVID-19. Clones were sequenced by immunoSEQ multiplex PCR, and TCRdb holds only the in-frame ones, with some missing. In the table there are 200,000 to 250,000 clones, approximately 86% of which are singletons. Sequenced: peripheral blood. Every receptor here comes from a human donor in a cohort sampled during active COVID-19.

The V gene is TRBV2, the J gene TRBJ2-1; D may be TRBD2 (6 bases). Trimming stripped 7 bases from V and 0 bases from J, with 16 bases between. Germline V CDR1 and CDR2: SNHLY, FYNNEI. This CDR3 contains 16 residues. CDR3 sequence: CASIDQRRDSYNEQFF. In DNA form, the CDR3 reads TGTGCCAGCATTGATCAGCGGCGGGACTCCTACAATGAGCAGTTCTTC. Full variable domain (rest looked up from reference TRBV2 and TRBJ2-1): EPEVTQTPSHQVTQMGQEVILRCVPISNHLYFYWYRQILGQKVEFLVSFYNNEISEKSEIFDDQFSVERPDGSNFTLKIRSTKLEDSAMYFCASIDQRRDSYNEQFFGPGTRLTVL.

The chain employs TRBV6-5 and TRBJ2-7, with a possible D match to TRBD2 (5 bases). Trimming cost V 6 bases and J 2 bases, with 17 bases left between them. CDR1 is MNHEY, CDR2 SVGAGI, per germline. The CDR3 consists of 15 residues. The CDR3 DNA reads as TGTGCCAGCAGCACAAGCGGAGAACTTACCTACGAGCAGTACTTC. Residues: CASSTSGELTYEQYF.

The chain joins TRBV7-9 to TRBJ1-6; D is perhaps TRBD1 (5 bases). Trimming shortened V by 5 bases and J by 5 bases, and 16 bases separated the two germline ends. The CDR3 sequence is 16 residues long. Germline-derived CDR1 and CDR2 are SEHNR and FQNEAQ (reference sequence). Here the CDR3 reads CASSLNGGRNNSPLHF. In DNA, the CDR3 is TGTGCCAGCAGCCTAAATGGGGGGAGGAATAATTCACCCCTCCACTTT. Together with reference TRBV7-9 and TRBJ1-6, the CDR3 gives the full variable domain: DTGVSQNPRHKITKRGQNVTFRCDPISEHNRLYWYRQTLGQGPEFLTYFQNEAQLEKSRLLSDRFSAERPKGSFSTLEIQRTEQGDSAMYLCASSLNGGRNNSPLHFGNGTRLTVT.

This clone turned up a few times. This same CDR3 is encoded by further DNA sequences in the sample. V gene TRBV9 combines with J gene TRBJ1-4; 9 bases are a match to TRBD1. The germline V gene encodes CDR1 SGDLS and CDR2 YYNGEE. There are 14 residues in the CDR3. V shed 4 bases, J shed 7 bases, and the junction held 5 bases outside the gene matches. For the CDR3, the DNA is TGTGCCAGCAGCTCTGGGACAGGGAGTGAAAAACTGTTTTTT. Protein: CASSSGTGSEKLFF. Filled out from reference TRBV9 and TRBJ1-4, the complete variable domain reads DSGVTQTPKHLITATGQRVTLRCSPRSGDLSVYWYQQSLDQGLQFLIQYYNGEERAKGNILERFSAQQFPDLHSELNLSSLELGDSALYFCASSSGTGSEKLFFGSGTQLSVL.

The chain is built from TRBV5-1 and TRBJ1-2; no clear D gene. Germline CDR1 SGHRS, CDR2 YFSETQ. CDR3 length: 13 amino acids. V shed 2 bases and J shed 7 bases, with 12 bases lying between them. The CDR3 loop reads CASSFLRESGYTF. Written as DNA, the CDR3 is TGCGCCAGCAGCTTCCTCCGGGAGAGTGGCTACACCTTC.

As concerns this clone: Other DNA sequences in the same sample also yield this CDR3. The chain joins TRBV18 to TRBJ2-3; D remains ambiguous. V dropped 3 bases and J dropped 0 bases, with 4 bases sitting between them. Looked up from germline, CDR1 is KGHSH and CDR2 is LQKENI. This CDR3 has 13 residues. The CDR3 sequence is CASSPPSTDTQYF. CDR3 bases: TGTGCCAGCTCACCCCCGAGCACAGATACGCAGTATTTT.

The chain uses TRBV11-3 and TRBJ2-7; D unclear. Trimming stripped 3 bases from V and 2 bases from J, with 8 bases between. Germline loops: CDR1 SGHNT, CDR2 YENEEA. The length of the CDR3 is 13 residues. CDR3 region: CASSLGSTYEQYF. DNA for the CDR3: TGTGCCAGCAGCTTGGGCAGCACCTACGAGCAGTACTTC. The variable domain in full, with the rest retrieved from reference TRBV11-3 and TRBJ2-7, is EAGVVQSPRYKIIEKKQPVAFWCNPISGHNTLYWYLQNLGQGPELLIRYENEEAVDDSQLPKDRFSAERLKGVDSTLKIQPAELGDSAVYLCASSLGSTYEQYFGPGTRLTVT.

The chain combines TRBV2 with TRBJ2-3; 10 bases match TRBD2. V lost 6 bases and J lost 0; bases outside the gene matches: 3. Germline V gene data show CDR1 as SNHLY and CDR2 as FYNNEI. The CDR3 has 15 amino acids. CDR3 sequence reads: CASRASGSSTDTQYF. CDR3 DNA: TGTGCCAGCAGGGCTAGCGGGAGCAGCACAGATACGCAGTATTTT.

The rearrangement joins TRBV7-9 to TRBJ1-3; the match to TRBD1 covers 8 bases. The CDR3 is 15 residues long. Germline-derived CDR1 and CDR2 are SEHNR and FQNEAQ (reference sequence). The V gene end was trimmed by 1 base and the J gene end by 8 bases; junction bases not matched to a gene: 7. CDR3 DNA sequence: TGTGCCAGCAGCTTAGTCGGCAGGGGGCAAGACACCATATATTTT. Translated: CASSLVGRGQDTIYF.

The V and J genes are TRBV28 and TRBJ2-7, with TRBD1 matching over 7 bases. Germline lookup yields CDR1 MDHEN and CDR2 SYDVKM. This CDR3 contains 15 residues. The V segment lost 2 bases and the J segment 3 bases; nucleotides outside the gene matches: 7. CDR3 sequence reads: CASSLGSGGSYEQYF. The DNA for the CDR3 is TGTGCCAGCAGTTTAGGGTCAGGGGGTAGCTACGAGCAGTACTTC.

The sample holds a few counts of this clone. The chain recombines TRBV4-1 with TRBJ1-5; TRBD1 matches at 10 bases. The CDR3 totals 16 residues. Looked up from germline, CDR1 is MGHRA and CDR2 is YSYEKL. V shed 3 bases and J 7 bases; nucleotides not matched to a gene: 9. The chain's CDR3 is CASSQVGTGVGQPQHF. CDR3 DNA sequence: TGCGCCAGCAGCCAGGTCGGGACAGGGGTAGGCCAGCCCCAGCATTTT.

This clone showed up just once. The chain combines TRBV21-1 with TRBJ1-3. TRBV21-1 is tagged as a pseudogene. The CDR3 length is 15 residues. The CDR3 is CASSKVTELRNTIYF. The CDR3 DNA is TGTGCCAGCAGCAAAGTAACGGAGCTAAGAAACACCATATATTTT.

The chain links TRBV3-1 (or the pseudogene TRBV3-2) to TRBJ1-5; 8 positions agree with TRBD1. Germline-derived CDR1 and CDR2 are LGHDT and YNNKEL (reference sequence). The CDR3 has 14 amino acids. Trimming at V came to 6 bases and at J to 5 bases, leaving 6 bases not matched to a gene. The CDR3 region is CASSLNRGDQPQHF. The CDR3 DNA is TGTGCCAGCAGTCTTAACAGGGGGGATCAGCCCCAGCATTTT.

The chain uses TRBV7-9 and TRBJ1-1, with 8 bases fitting TRBD1. J lost 4 bases, V lost 4 bases, and 11 bases had no gene match. The germline V gene encodes CDR1 SEHNR and CDR2 FQNEAQ (reference sequence). This CDR3 spans 16 amino acids. CDR3 protein: CASSSTPGGRGTEAFF. The CDR3 DNA reads as TGTGCCAGCAGCTCGACGCCAGGGGGCCGCGGCACTGAAGCTTTCTTT.

In its sample, this clone was seen a few times. The chain couples TRBV13 to TRBJ2-1; D not resolved. V dropped 3 bases and J dropped 0 bases, with 9 bases sitting between them. CDR1 is PRHDT and CDR2 is FYEKMQ in the germline V gene (reference sequence). The CDR3 runs to 15 residues. This CDR3 reads CASSFWRSSYNEQFF. The CDR3 bases are TGTGCCAGCAGCTTCTGGCGGAGCTCCTACAATGAGCAGTTCTTC.

This rearrangement joins TRBV10-3 to TRBJ1-2; possibly TRBD1 for D (5 bases). This CDR3 region has 14 residues. The V gene's germline CDR1 is ENHRY and CDR2 SYGVKD. V was cut by 3 bases and J by 1 base, with 9 bases left in between. The CDR3 DNA sequence: TGTGCCATCAGTGAAACCGACAGTAACTATGGCTACACCTTC. It codes for CAISETDSNYGYTF.

This clone was counted only a few times. CDR3 region: CASSLYRPSSGANVLTF. CDR3 nucleotides: TGTGCCAGCAGTTTATACAGGCCGAGCTCTGGGGCCAACGTCCTGACTTTC. V usage is TRBV28 and J usage is TRBJ2-6; a weak D match, TRBD1 (5 bases). CDR1 is MDHEN and CDR2 is SYDVKM in the germline V gene. V shed 1 base and J shed 0 bases, with 10 bases lying between them. CDR3 size: 17 residues.

The chain combines TRBV10-3 with TRBJ2-3, with TRBD2 identical over 11 bases. J was trimmed by 0 bases and V by 6 bases; bases with no gene match: 11. Germline V CDR1 and CDR2: ENHRY, SYGVKD. CDR3 size: 18 residues. The CDR3 spells CAIRNSGTSGSSTDTQYF. DNA for the CDR3: TGTGCCATCAGGAATTCTGGGACTAGCGGTTCTAGCACAGATACGCAGTATTTT.